This passage covers 17 T cell receptor beta chains from one sample sequenced in a study of graft-versus-host responses after intestinal transplantation. These receptors lack a known antigen. Assay: immunoSEQ multiplex PCR; the TCRdb copy retains only in-frame clones and omits some. The table records some 120,000 clones, more than 85% of them present only once. The specimen comprised unstimulated CD8+ T cells sorted from spleen or lymph node cells, sampled before transplant. The source of these receptors is a human donor who was the organ donor for an intestinal transplant.

This sequence joins TRBV7-6 and TRBJ2-1; 7 nucleotides agree with TRBD2. The CDR3 contains 18 residues. The junction had 18 bases not matched to a gene; V was cut back by 1 base and J by 9 bases. The germline V gene encodes CDR1 SGHVS and CDR2 FNYEAQ. This chain's CDR3 is CASSLGWAGGGLVGEQFF. DNA of the CDR3: TGTGCCAGCAGCTTAGGATGGGCGGGCGGGGGTCTGGTTGGTGAGCAGTTCTTC. The full variable domain, in which reference TRBV7-6 and TRBJ2-1 provide the parts outside the CDR3, is GAGVSQSPRYKVTKRGQDVALRCDPISGHVSLYWYRQALGQGPEFLTYFNYEAQQDKSGLPNDRFSAERPEGSISTLTIQRTEQRDSAMYRCASSLGWAGGGLVGEQFFGPGTRLTVL.

The chain recombines TRBV27 with TRBJ2-3; TRBD2 aligns across 7 bases. J lost 0 bases, V lost 5 bases, and 8 bases had no gene match. Germline CDR1 MNHEY, CDR2 SMNVEV (reference sequence). This CDR3 is built from 16 residues. For the CDR3, the DNA is TGTGCCAGCAGTGAACGGCCTAGCGGTAGCACAGATACGCAGTATTTT. Amino acids: CASSERPSGSTDTQYF.

In DNA form, the CDR3 reads TGTGCCAGTAGTATGGAGTTACCCAGCCAGCCCCAGCATTTT. Encoded protein: CASSMELPSQPQHF. The chain carries TRBV19 and TRBJ1-5; no clear D gene. Trimming took off 3 bases at V and 7 bases at J, with 13 bases between the two ends. The CDR3 is 14 amino acids. CDR1 is LNHDA and CDR2 is SQIVND in the germline V gene (reference sequence).

The chain links TRBV10-3 to TRBJ1-1; perhaps TRBD1 as D (6 bases). The CDR3 sequence is 18 residues long. Trimming took off 1 base at V and 1 base at J, with 19 bases between the two ends. Germline assignment: CDR1 ENHRY and CDR2 SYGVKD. CDR3 in DNA: TGTGCCATCAGTGAGTTCATCCAGGGCTGGGGGCAGAACACTGAAGCTTTCTTT. It specifies CAISEFIQGWGQNTEAFF.

The genes are TRBV19 and TRBJ2-1; 7 bases agree with TRBD2. Germline V gene data show CDR1 as LNHDA and CDR2 as SQIVND (reference sequence). After removal of 4 bases from V and 8 bases from J, the junction contained 11 bases not matched to a gene. The CDR3 spans 15 residues. The CDR3 DNA is TGTGCCAGTAGTAGTGGTGGGAGGGCCGTCGATGAGCAGTTCTTC. Translating gives CASSSGGRAVDEQFF.

The chain has TRBV2 and TRBJ2-7; 8 bases agree with TRBD2. After removal of 6 bases from V and 0 bases from J, the junction contained 7 bases not matched to a gene. Germline assignment: CDR1 SNHLY and CDR2 FYNNEI. The CDR3 length is 15 residues. CDR3 protein: CASSALADLSYEQYF. The DNA for the CDR3 is TGTGCCAGCAGCGCACTAGCGGATCTCTCCTACGAGCAGTACTTC. Full variable domain (rest looked up from reference TRBV2 and TRBJ2-7): EPEVTQTPSHQVTQMGQEVILRCVPISNHLYFYWYRQILGQKVEFLVSFYNNEISEKSEIFDDQFSVERPDGSNFTLKIRSTKLEDSAMYFCASSALADLSYEQYFGPGTRLTVT.

This chain links TRBV6-1 with TRBJ2-7, with 7 bases lining up with TRBD2. Germline V gene lookup returns CDR1 MNHNS and CDR2 SASEGT. This CDR3 comprises 15 residues. V trimming: 5 bases; J trimming: 4 bases; junction bases outside the gene matches: 11. CDR3 region: CASSLPAGARYEQYF. In nucleotides, the CDR3 is TGTGCCAGCAGTTTACCGGCGGGAGCTAGGTACGAGCAGTACTTC.

This clone has just one count. V is TRBV28 and J is TRBJ2-1; 7 positions agree with TRBD2. Germline CDR1 and CDR2: MDHEN and SYDVKM. The CDR3 extends over 16 amino acids. The ends lost 4 bases at V and 12 bases at J; junction bases unmatched: 18. Here the CDR3 reads CASSSPSNSSGLLQFF. CDR3 nucleotides: TGTGCCAGCAGTTCCCCCTCCAATTCTAGCGGACTTCTGCAGTTCTTC.

The rearrangement joins TRBV28 to TRBJ1-1; 11 nucleotides line up with TRBD1. The length of the CDR3 is 13 residues. Germline V CDR1 and CDR2: MDHEN, SYDVKM. V lost 6 bases and J lost 6; bases outside the gene matches: 3. The CDR3 DNA sequence: TGTGCCAGCAGGGACAGGGGGCAGGCTGAAGCTTTCTTT. It translates to CASRDRGQAEAFF.

V and J are TRBV5-6 and TRBJ2-5; no clear D. This CDR3 is built from 18 residues. Trimming stripped 6 bases from V and 4 bases from J, with 28 bases between. CDR1 and CDR2 (germline): SGHDT, YYEEEE. The CDR3 coding sequence is TGTGCCAGCACCCATTCCTTAAGACAATACGGTTTTCCAGAGACCCAGTACTTC. The encoded protein is CASTHSLRQYGFPETQYF.

The chain joins TRBV5-4 to TRBJ2-7, with TRBD2 identical over 9 bases. Per germline, CDR1 SGHNT and CDR2 YYREEE (reference sequence). The CDR3 totals 15 residues. With V trimmed by 2 bases and J by 3 bases, 6 bases remained unmatched. CDR3 sequence (DNA): TGTGCCAGCAGCTTTTTGCGGGAGGGAAACTACGAGCAGTACTTC. Translated: CASSFLREGNYEQYF.

The chain is built from TRBV19 and TRBJ2-1, with D maybe TRBD2 (7 bases). The CDR3 runs to 15 residues. Germline V gene data show CDR1 as LNHDA and CDR2 as SQIVND (reference sequence). V lost 2 bases and J 2 bases, leaving 10 bases between the germline ends. The CDR3 sequence is CASSIRGAAYNEQFF. The CDR3 coding sequence is TGTGCCAGTAGTATACGGGGGGCAGCCTACAATGAGCAGTTCTTC.

V usage is TRBV14 and J usage is TRBJ2-3, with unresolved D. Trimming stripped 0 bases from V and 2 bases from J, with 18 bases between. The germline V gene has CDR1 SGHDN and CDR2 FVKESK. The length of the CDR3 is 18 residues. CDR3 amino acids: CASSQDIPLSVLTDTQYF. CDR3 sequence (DNA): TGTGCCAGCAGCCAAGACATACCGCTTTCGGTTCTCACAGATACGCAGTATTTT. The whole variable domain, filled in from reference TRBV14 and TRBJ2-3, reads EAGVTQFPSHSVIEKGQTVTLRCDPISGHDNLYWYRRVMGKEIKFLLHFVKESKQDESGMPNNRFLAERTGGTYSTLKVQPAELEDSGVYFCASSQDIPLSVLTDTQYFGPGTRLTVL.

The chain combines TRBV13 with TRBJ2-7; D remains ambiguous. The germline CDR1 and CDR2 sequences are PRHDT and FYEKMQ (reference sequence). This CDR3 is 14 amino acids long. Between the trimmed V and J ends, which lost 1 base and 2 bases, there was a span of 9 bases. The CDR3 DNA reads as TGTGCCAGCAGCTTAGCAGGTGTCGCCTACGAGCAGTACTTC. It translates to CASSLAGVAYEQYF.

This clone appeared a single time. The gene calls are TRBV28 and TRBJ1-2, with D unclear. V lost 3 bases and J 2 bases, leaving 7 bases between the germline ends. The V gene's germline CDR1 is MDHEN and CDR2 SYDVKM. CDR3 length equals 13 residues. The CDR3 region is CASSFALNYGYTF. CDR3 nucleotide sequence: TGTGCCAGCAGTTTTGCCCTAAACTATGGCTACACCTTC.

The chain combines TRBV6-5 with TRBJ2-7; possible D gene TRBD2, 6 bases. This CDR3 contains 14 residues. CDR1 is MNHEY and CDR2 is SVGAGI in the germline V gene. Trimming took 0 bases from V and 5 from J, leaving 11 bases between them. The CDR3 DNA reads TGTGCCAGCAGTTACTCGACGGGGGAACACGAGCAGTACTTC. This translates into CASSYSTGEHEQYF.

The rearrangement uses TRBV30 and TRBJ2-1; 9 bases line up with TRBD2. J gave up 6 bases and V 2 bases, and 8 bases lay outside the gene matches. The CDR3 extends over 15 amino acids. Germline V gene sequence: CDR1 GTSNPN, CDR2 SVGIG (reference sequence). This CDR3 reads CAWSPIAGARNEQFF. CDR3 DNA sequence: TGTGCCTGGAGTCCTATAGCGGGAGCTCGCAATGAGCAGTTCTTC.